The TCR beta chain described here comes from a study of T-cell memory formation after mild COVID-19. With constant-segment primers, 5'RACE yielded cDNA libraries of TCR alpha and TCR beta that carried sample barcodes and UMIs. Each CDR3 protein is one row after TCRdb ran MiXCR on the 5' RACE reads. The sample gives 60,000 to 65,000 distinct CDR3 sequences, roughly 10% of which show up once; about 1% is in the top ten. Findings and limits, study-wide: Clones shrinking between day 15 and 85 showed a balanced CD4/CD8 split, and those that grew later tilted toward CD4+.

The CDR3 length is 15 residues. V gave up 3 bases and J gave up 9 bases; unmatched junction bases: 9. This clonotype was detected ten times or more. The antigen is unknown. The specimen sequenced was PBMCs or a T cell subset sorted from them (not recorded which). The receptor comes from a man between 18 and 29 years old who had mild COVID-19 (a few samples of this study predate the infection). Cell type and time point are not known. The chain uses TRBV12-3 or TRBV12-4 and TRBJ2-1; the match to TRBD2 covers 9 bases. CDR3 nucleotide sequence: TGTGCCAGCAGTTTGCGGCGGGGGGGCCTAGGTGAGCAGTTCTTC. Translation: CASSLRRGGLGEQFF.